These 18 T cell receptor beta chains originate from one sample sequenced in a study of cytotoxic CD8 clonotypes in ibrutinib-treated CLL. The table came from immunoSEQ multiplex PCR; TCRdb's copy has only in-frame clones and leaves some out. Here the sample spans 250,000 or so clones, under 80% being singletons. Sequenced material: PBMCs, taken after 24 months of ibrutinib treatment. These receptors all stem from a human donor with chronic lymphocytic leukemia.

The rearrangement joins TRBV27 to TRBJ1-3, with TRBD1 identical over 8 bases. The CDR3 has 19 amino acids. The J segment lost 1 base and the V segment lost 6 bases, leaving 17 bases of the junction unmatched. Germline V lookup: CDR1 MNHEY, CDR2 SMNVEV (reference sequence). DNA of the CDR3: TGTGCCAGCAGCCCCTACCGGGACAGAAGACAGGGGTCTGGAAACACCATATATTTT. Encoded protein: CASSPYRDRRQGSGNTIYF.

The gene calls are TRBV10-2 and TRBJ2-5, with unresolved D. The CDR3 length is 9 residues. The V end lost 8 bases, the J end lost 5 bases, and 3 bases lay between the germline ends. Per the germline V gene, CDR1 is WSHSY and CDR2 is SAAADI. CDR3 protein: CASGETQYF. The CDR3 bases are TGCGCCAGCGGGGAGACCCAGTACTTC.

This chain joins TRBV19 and TRBJ2-5, with D uncertain. In germline, CDR1 is LNHDA, CDR2 SQIVND (reference sequence). CDR3 length: 13 amino acids. Trimming stripped 3 bases from V and 1 base from J, with 6 bases between. This CDR3 is CASSMNSQETQYF. CDR3 DNA: TGTGCCAGTAGTATGAACAGCCAAGAGACCCAGTACTTC. Together with reference TRBV19 and TRBJ2-5, the CDR3 gives the full variable domain: DGGITQSPKYLFRKEGQNVTLSCEQNLNHDAMYWYRQDPGQGLRLIYYSQIVNDFQKGDIAEGYSVSREKKESFPLTVTSAQKNPTAFYLCASSMNSQETQYFGPGTRLLVL.

The chain joins TRBV7-3 to TRBJ2-7; D gene unclear. Germline V lookup: CDR1 SGHTA, CDR2 FQGTGA. V was trimmed by 0 bases and J by 6 bases, leaving 6 bases between them. The CDR3 extends over 12 amino acids. The DNA for the CDR3 is TGTGCCAGCAGCTTAACTCCTGGCGAGCAGTACTTC. It is translated as CASSLTPGEQYF.

This chain links TRBV18 with TRBJ2-1; D is uncertain. Germline V gives CDR1 KGHSH, CDR2 LQKENI. Trimming cost V 4 bases and J 1 base, with 8 bases left between them. The CDR3 loop spans 14 amino acids. The DNA for the CDR3 is TGTGCCAGCTCACGAGACGGATCCTACAATGAGCAGTTCTTC. As protein: CASSRDGSYNEQFF.

This clone was seen only a few times. The V call is TRBV7-3, the J call TRBJ1-2; D is possibly TRBD1 (5 bases). The CDR3 has 13 residues. V was trimmed by 4 bases and J by 7 bases, leaving 13 bases between them. Germline V gene sequence: CDR1 SGHTA, CDR2 FQGTGA. CDR3 protein: CASSSAKGTGYTF. The CDR3, as DNA: TGTGCCAGCAGCTCCGCGAAGGGGACTGGCTACACCTTC.

The genes are TRBV6-5 and TRBJ2-1; TRBD2 is a possible D gene (5 bases). Trimming pared 10 bases from V and 5 bases from J, leaving 15 bases between. This CDR3 contains 13 residues. The germline gives CDR1 MNHEY, CDR2 SVGAGI. CDR3 residues: CATRGLLNNEQFF. In nucleotides, the CDR3 is TGTGCCACCCGAGGGCTTCTGAACAATGAGCAGTTCTTC.

The rearrangement uses TRBV19 and TRBJ1-1; 8 bases fit TRBD1. The germline V gene has CDR1 LNHDA and CDR2 SQIVND (reference sequence). After removal of 7 bases from V and 3 bases from J, the junction contained 10 bases not matched to a gene. The CDR3 consists of 15 residues. The CDR3 loop is CASTSGGAFDTEAFF. CDR3 in DNA: TGTGCCAGTACCTCAGGGGGCGCTTTCGACACTGAAGCTTTCTTT. The variable domain in full, with the rest retrieved from reference TRBV19 and TRBJ1-1, is DGGITQSPKYLFRKEGQNVTLSCEQNLNHDAMYWYRQDPGQGLRLIYYSQIVNDFQKGDIAEGYSVSREKKESFPLTVTSAQKNPTAFYLCASTSGGAFDTEAFFGQGTRLTVV.

This clone was observed a single time. The chain has TRBV9 and TRBJ2-4; perhaps TRBD1 as D (7 bases). The CDR3 has 15 residues. CDR1 and CDR2 (germline): SGDLS, YYNGEE. Trimming cost V 0 bases and J 7 bases, with 14 bases left between them. The CDR3 DNA is TGTGCCAGCAGCGTAGATCAGGCAGGGGGGAACATTCAGTACTTC. It codes for CASSVDQAGGNIQYF.

CDR3 region: CSVQGARGLTEAFF. Here the CDR3 DNA reads TGCAGCGTCCAGGGGGCGCGGGGTTTGACTGAAGCTTTCTTT. The gene calls are TRBV29-1 and TRBJ1-1; 8 nucleotides align to TRBD1. Germline-derived CDR1 and CDR2 are SQVTM and ANQGSEA. V shed 6 bases and J 5 bases; nucleotides not matched to a gene: 11. The CDR3 extends over 14 amino acids.

There are a few counts of this clone. This chain uses TRBV5-1 with TRBJ1-2; 9 bases are shared with TRBD1. The germline V gene has CDR1 SGHRS and CDR2 YFSETQ. The CDR3 is made up of 15 amino acids. The junction had 5 bases not matched to a gene; V was cut back by 4 bases and J by 1 base. The CDR3 region has the DNA TGCGCCAGCAGCCAAGGACAGGGGATTAACTATGGCTACACCTTC. Its translation is CASSQGQGINYGYTF.

The chain has TRBV2 and TRBJ2-1; D is perhaps TRBD1 or TRBD2 (7 bases each). The V gene's germline CDR1 is SNHLY and CDR2 FYNNEI. V was cut by 10 bases and J by 0 bases, with 16 bases left in between. The CDR3 covers 15 residues. CDR3 protein: CANQGGLISYNEQFF. CDR3 nucleotides: TGTGCCAACCAGGGGGGGTTGATCTCCTACAATGAGCAGTTCTTC.

This clone was seen more than once but under ten times. The rearrangement uses TRBV27 and TRBJ2-7; 8 nucleotides line up with TRBD2. The CDR3 runs to 16 residues. The ends lost 4 bases at V and 4 bases at J; junction bases unmatched: 12. Germline CDR1 MNHEY, CDR2 SMNVEV (reference sequence). CDR3 amino acids: CASSSVSGTGSYEQYF. The CDR3 region has the DNA TGTGCCAGCAGTTCGGTTAGCGGGACCGGGAGTTACGAGCAGTACTTC.

The chain uses TRBV18 and TRBJ2-1, with no clear D. The V and J ends lost 3 bases and 0 bases respectively, with 9 bases between them. Germline values: CDR1 KGHSH, CDR2 LQKENI. The CDR3 is 15 amino acids. CDR3 sequence: CASSPSYGSYNEQFF. DNA of the CDR3: TGTGCCAGCTCACCGAGCTATGGCTCCTACAATGAGCAGTTCTTC.

J is TRBJ2-7 and V is TRBV28; 9 positions agree with TRBD2. The CDR3 consists of 13 residues. Germline lookup yields CDR1 MDHEN and CDR2 SYDVKM. Germline trimming cut 8 bases from V and 3 bases from J; bases unmatched to any gene: 5. The CDR3 region has the DNA TGTGCCAGCTGGCGGGGGGGGAACTACGAGCAGTACTTC. Translating it yields CASWRGGNYEQYF.

The J gene is TRBJ2-7, the V gene TRBV6-5, with 7 bases matching TRBD1. CDR1 is MNHEY, CDR2 SVGAGI, per germline. The CDR3 spans 14 residues. The V and J ends lost 6 bases and 1 base, in that order; junction bases with no gene match: 6. The CDR3 here is CASRETGRSYEQYF. In nucleotides, the CDR3 is TGTGCCAGCAGAGAGACAGGGCGATCCTACGAGCAGTACTTC.

This chain links TRBV6-5 with TRBJ2-1; no firm D call. The V end lost 5 bases, the J end lost 6 bases, and 14 bases lay between the germline ends. Germline V gene data show CDR1 as MNHEY and CDR2 as SVGAGI. This CDR3 region has 14 residues. The CDR3: CASSPQDKGNEQFF. In DNA, the CDR3 is TGTGCCAGCAGTCCCCAGGATAAGGGCAATGAGCAGTTCTTC.

The CDR3, as DNA: TGTGCCAGCTCACAGACAGGGGTCTATGGCTACACCTTC. Protein: CASSQTGVYGYTF. The J gene is TRBJ1-2, the V gene TRBV28; 8 bases match TRBD1. The length of the CDR3 is 13 residues. The V gene's germline CDR1 is MDHEN and CDR2 SYDVKM. V lost 8 bases, J lost 4 bases, and 6 bases stayed unmatched.